The 29 T cell receptor beta chains given below trace back to one sample, sequenced in a study of T-cell memory formation after mild COVID-19. Each CDR3 protein is one row after TCRdb ran MiXCR on the 5' RACE reads. This table has a few hundred thousand distinct CDR3 sequences, around 15% appearing once. The sample consisted of PBMCs or a T cell subset sorted from them (not recorded which). The receptors come from a man aged 18 to 30 who had mild COVID-19 (a few samples of this study predate the infection). Cell type and time point are not known.

This chain connects TRBV7-9 to TRBJ1-2; 9 bases are shared with TRBD1. Per the germline V gene, CDR1 is SEHNR and CDR2 is FQNEAQ (reference sequence). V was pared by 5 bases and J by 6 bases, with 4 bases of the junction left unmatched. The CDR3 consists of 13 residues. The CDR3 protein is CASSPRDRDGYTF. For the CDR3, the DNA is TGTGCCAGCAGCCCCCGGGACAGGGATGGCTACACCTTC.

This clonotype turned up a few times. V gene TRBV7-2 combines with J gene TRBJ2-7; D is unclear. Trimming removed 5 bases from V and 2 bases from J, with 7 bases in between. CDR3 length equals 12 residues. Germline-derived CDR1 and CDR2 are SGHTA and FQGNSA. The CDR3 bases are TGTGCCAGCAGCCCACCCCCCTACGAGCAGTACGTC. Translation gives CASSPPPYEQYV.

This clonotype was detected ten times or more. The V and J genes are TRBV7-2 and TRBJ1-3; 7 bases match TRBD1. CDR1 SGHTA and CDR2 FQGNSA come from the germline V gene. The CDR3 is 14 amino acids. Trimming cost V 5 bases and J 3 bases; bases outside gene matches: 4. CDR3 sequence: CASSITGDGNTIYF. The DNA of the CDR3 is TGTGCCAGCAGCATCACAGGGGATGGAAACACCATATATTTT.

The sample holds many counts of this clonotype. The chain is built from TRBV7-3 and TRBJ2-1; 8 bases are shared with TRBD2. V gave up 2 bases and J gave up 4 bases; unmatched junction bases: 4. In germline, CDR1 is SGHTA, CDR2 FQGTGA. The CDR3 sequence is 15 residues long. The CDR3 reads CASSLVSGEYNEQFF. CDR3 nucleotides: TGTGCCAGCAGCTTAGTTAGCGGGGAGTACAATGAGCAGTTCTTC.

This clonotype was seen more than once but under ten times. The genes are TRBV24-1 and TRBJ2-2, with TRBD1 matching 7 bases. This CDR3 is built from 14 residues. Germline lookup yields CDR1 KGHDR and CDR2 SFDVKD. Germline trimming cut 9 bases from V and 5 bases from J; bases unmatched to any gene: 8. The chain's CDR3 is CATYRGPPTGELFF. The CDR3, as DNA: TGTGCCACCTACAGGGGACCACCAACCGGGGAGCTGTTTTTT.

V is TRBV6-6 and J is TRBJ2-7, with D possibly TRBD2 on 5 matching bases. Germline CDR1 reads MNHNY; CDR2 reads SVGAGI (reference sequence). Deletions cut 2 bases from V and 1 base from J, with 6 bases between. This CDR3 contains 13 residues. The CDR3 loop reads CASSYGGSYEQYV. The CDR3 DNA follows: TGTGCCAGCAGTTACGGAGGATCCTACGAGCAGTACGTC.

This clonotype was seen ten or more times. The chain links TRBV9 to TRBJ1-2; D call uncertain. The germline V and J ends were trimmed by 3 bases and 3 bases, with 12 bases remaining between them. The germline V gene has CDR1 SGDLS and CDR2 YYNGEE. This CDR3 spans 14 amino acids. In DNA form, the CDR3 reads TGTGCCAGCAGCGCATCTACATCTGACTATGGCTACACCTTC. The encoded protein is CASSASTSDYGYTF.

The chain couples TRBV5-1 to TRBJ1-1; maybe TRBD1 (6 bases). V lost 4 bases and J lost 2, with 12 bases in between. The CDR3 contains 14 residues. Germline V gene data show CDR1 as SGHRS and CDR2 as YFSETQ. The CDR3 DNA sequence: TGCGCCAGCAGCAACCAGGGGTTAAACACTGAAGCTTTCTTT. Its translation: CASSNQGLNTEAFF.

The chain is built from TRBV5-1 and TRBJ2-1; 13 bases are a match to TRBD2. This CDR3 comprises 15 residues. Germline V gives CDR1 SGHRS, CDR2 YFSETQ. After removal of 3 bases from V and 9 bases from J, the junction contained 6 bases not matched to a gene. CDR3: CASSSTSGGDAEQFF. Here the CDR3 DNA reads TGCGCCAGCAGCTCCACTAGCGGGGGGGACGCTGAGCAGTTCTTC.

V is TRBV5-1 and J is TRBJ2-1, with D possibly being TRBD1 or TRBD2 (5 bases each). The germline CDR1 and CDR2 sequences are SGHRS and YFSETQ. This CDR3 contains 14 residues. V was pared by 4 bases and J by 6 bases, with 14 bases between. Here the CDR3 reads CASSIWGRGNEQFF. Here the CDR3 DNA reads TGCGCCAGCAGCATATGGGGGAGAGGCAATGAGCAGTTCTTC. Combining the CDR3 with reference TRBV5-1 and TRBJ2-1 gives the whole variable domain KAGVTQTPRYLIKTRGQQVTLSCSPISGHRSVSWYQQTPGQGLQFLFEYFSETQRNKGNFPGRFSGRQFSNSRSEMNVSTLELGDSALYLCASSIWGRGNEQFFGPGTRLTVL.

This clonotype was picked up a small number of times. The rearrangement joins TRBV10-3 to TRBJ1-1; D is perhaps TRBD1 (6 bases). V was shortened by 6 bases and J by 5 bases, with 16 bases between the two germline ends. Germline CDR1 and CDR2: ENHRY and SYGVKD. The CDR3 is 14 residues long. CDR3 nucleotides: TGTGCCATCAGGGGACAAGGCTGGCATACTGAAGCTTTCTTT. Translating gives CAIRGQGWHTEAFF.

V is TRBV12-3 or TRBV12-4 and J is TRBJ2-2, with D hard to call. The V end lost 3 bases, the J end lost 1 base, and 6 bases lay between the germline ends. The CDR3 has 14 amino acids. In DNA form, the CDR3 reads TGTGCCAGCAGTTTGAAGGGGAACACCGGGGAGCTGTTTTTT. Amino acid sequence: CASSLKGNTGELFF.

This clonotype has a handful of counts. This rearrangement joins TRBV24-1 to TRBJ2-2; D gene unclear. The V gene's germline CDR1 is KGHDR and CDR2 SFDVKD. The CDR3 length is 11 residues. Trimming cost V 10 bases and J 6 bases, with 8 bases left between them. This chain's CDR3 is CATPTSGELFF. The CDR3 nucleotides read TGTGCCACTCCAACTTCCGGGGAGCTGTTTTTT.

This clonotype was picked up a small number of times. In nucleotides, the CDR3 is TGTGCCAGCAGTTACCGGGGGGCAGGGCCCCCTCTTGGTGGCTACACCTTC. This sequence encodes CASSYRGAGPPLGGYTF. The J gene is TRBJ1-2, the V gene TRBV6-5; D may be TRBD1 (6 bases). The V end lost 2 bases, the J end lost 7 bases, and 23 bases lay between the germline ends. Germline CDR1 and CDR2: MNHEY and SVGAGI. The CDR3 is 17 amino acids.

The chain links TRBV6-6 to TRBJ2-1; no reliable D call. The ends were cut back, 5 bases at V and 12 bases at J, with 14 bases in the middle. From germline, CDR1 is MNHNY and CDR2 SVGAGI (reference sequence). The CDR3 is made up of 12 amino acids. The CDR3 sequence is CASSQDQTGQFF. Here the CDR3 DNA reads TGTGCCAGCAGTCAAGACCAAACGGGGCAGTTCTTC.

This clonotype was observed a handful of times. The chain combines TRBV5-1 with TRBJ2-3; D may be TRBD2 (6 bases). CDR3 length: 13 amino acids. The germline V gene has CDR1 SGHRS and CDR2 YFSETQ. Trimming pared 7 bases from V and 2 bases from J, leaving 11 bases between. This chain's CDR3 is CASGGEATDTQYF. The CDR3 DNA reads TGCGCCAGCGGCGGGGAGGCCACAGATACGCAGTATTTT.

V and J are TRBV7-9 and TRBJ1-1; 7 bases agree with TRBD1. CDR1 is SEHNR, CDR2 FQNEAQ, per germline (reference sequence). The CDR3 loop spans 14 amino acids. V lost 3 bases and J lost 7; bases outside the gene matches: 8. The CDR3 bases are TGTGCCAGCAGCTTTAGTACAGGGGCATTTGAAGCTTTCTTT. Translation: CASSFSTGAFEAFF.

This clonotype occurred a few times. The chain combines TRBV7-9 with TRBJ2-2, with 8 bases lining up with TRBD1. The J segment lost 1 base and the V segment lost 4 bases, leaving 2 bases of the junction unmatched. The germline gives CDR1 SEHNR, CDR2 FQNEAQ (reference sequence). This CDR3 spans 15 amino acids. The chain's CDR3 is CASSYGTGNTGELFF. CDR3 bases: TGTGCCAGCAGCTACGGGACAGGGAACACCGGGGAGCTGTTTTTT.

This rearrangement joins TRBV29-1 to TRBJ1-2, with TRBD1 as a possible D gene (6 bases). CDR1 and CDR2 (germline): SQVTM, ANQGSEA. The CDR3 extends over 15 amino acids. V lost 4 bases and J lost 5, with 20 bases in between. The CDR3 sequence is CSVGEPDTTGYGYTF. In nucleotides, the CDR3 is TGCAGCGTTGGGGAACCTGATACGACAGGATATGGCTACACCTTC.

The chain joins TRBV7-9 to TRBJ2-3, with D maybe TRBD1 (5 bases). The CDR3 is made up of 14 amino acids. V lost 1 base and J 4 bases, leaving 9 bases between the germline ends. Germline V gives CDR1 SEHNR, CDR2 FQNEAQ (reference sequence). This CDR3 is CASSLGQLSDTQYF. The CDR3 DNA reads TGTGCCAGCAGCTTAGGACAGCTCTCAGATACGCAGTATTTT.

This clonotype was observed a few times. The rearrangement links TRBV10-3 to TRBJ2-5; 7 bases agree with TRBD1. The CDR3 extends over 15 amino acids. Germline V gene data show CDR1 as ENHRY and CDR2 as SYGVKD. Trimming took 3 bases from V and 5 from J; bases not matched to a gene: 9. The CDR3 region is CAISDGTRGSETQYF. The CDR3 DNA is TGTGCCATCAGTGATGGGACCAGGGGGAGTGAGACCCAGTACTTC.

The chain has TRBV3-1 and TRBJ2-1; TRBD1 matches at 8 bases. Germline loops: CDR1 LGHDT, CDR2 YNNKEL (reference sequence). CDR3 length: 15 amino acids. J lost 8 bases, V lost 1 base, and 7 bases had no gene match. Here the CDR3 reads CASSQGTGRRYEQFF. CDR3 DNA sequence: TGTGCCAGCAGCCAAGGGACAGGGAGGCGGTATGAGCAGTTCTTC.

The gene calls are TRBV7-2 and TRBJ1-1; D gene uncertain. CDR3 length: 15 residues. Trimming stripped 5 bases from V and 2 bases from J, with 15 bases between. Per germline, CDR1 SGHTA and CDR2 FQGNSA. CDR3: CASSRGGVSNTEAFF. CDR3 nucleotides: TGTGCCAGCAGCCGTGGTGGGGTCAGTAACACTGAAGCTTTCTTT.

V is TRBV5-1 and J is TRBJ2-2; D unresolved. V was cut by 0 bases and J by 8 bases, with 8 bases left in between. The CDR3 runs to 13 residues. Per germline, CDR1 SGHRS and CDR2 YFSETQ. This CDR3 is CASSLGSVGELFF. The CDR3 region has the DNA TGCGCCAGCAGCTTGGGTTCCGTGGGGGAGCTGTTTTTT.

This clonotype was counted only a few times. J is TRBJ1-1 and V is TRBV7-6, with unresolved D. The CDR3 contains 14 residues. The V end was cut by 1 base, the J end by 5 bases, with 11 bases between. Germline CDR1 and CDR2: SGHVS and FNYEAQ. The chain's CDR3 is CASSLGVSITEAFF. The CDR3, as DNA: TGTGCCAGCAGCTTAGGGGTTTCAATTACTGAAGCTTTCTTT.

This clonotype was recorded at least ten times. This chain connects TRBV2 to TRBJ2-3, with D unresolved. Trimming stripped 8 bases from V and 7 bases from J, with 16 bases between. The CDR3 covers 13 residues. Germline CDR1 is SNHLY and CDR2 is FYNNEI. The CDR3 reads CASQDPDPNTQYF. Here the CDR3 DNA reads TGTGCCAGCCAGGACCCCGATCCCAATACGCAGTATTTT. Based on the CDR3 plus reference TRBV2 and TRBJ2-3, the full variable domain is EPEVTQTPSHQVTQMGQEVILRCVPISNHLYFYWYRQILGQKVEFLVSFYNNEISEKSEIFDDQFSVERPDGSNFTLKIRSTKLEDSAMYFCASQDPDPNTQYFGPGTRLTVL.

The chain couples TRBV4-3 to TRBJ2-3, with D perhaps matching TRBD2 (7 bases). Trimming stripped 3 bases from V and 2 bases from J, with 15 bases between. CDR3 size: 16 residues. Germline CDR1 LGHNA, CDR2 YSLEER. The chain's CDR3 is CASSHRGGYFTDTQYF. The CDR3 region has the DNA TGCGCCAGCAGCCATAGGGGGGGCTATTTCACAGATACGCAGTATTTT.

The chain recombines TRBV9 with TRBJ1-6, with 7 positions matching TRBD1. Unmatched junction bases numbered 0, after V lost 0 bases and J lost 6 bases. The CDR3 totals 14 residues. CDR1 is SGDLS, CDR2 YYNGEE, per germline. CDR3 in DNA: TGTGCCAGCAGCGTAGACAGGGGTAATTCACCCCTCCACTTT. It encodes CASSVDRGNSPLHF.

This clonotype was found a few times. The gene calls are TRBV4-1 and TRBJ2-7, with TRBD1 identical over 10 bases. The V gene's germline CDR1 is MGHRA and CDR2 YSYEKL. V lost 4 bases and J lost 2; bases outside the gene matches: 8. The CDR3 totals 16 residues. The CDR3 region has the DNA TGCGCCAGCAGCCGCGCACCGGGACAGGGGACCTACGAGCAGTACTTC. Its translation: CASSRAPGQGTYEQYF.